This entry is about one T cell receptor (beta chain). Its cognate antigen is unknown. This entry belongs to a study of T cell responses to AZD1222 COVID-19 vaccine. CDR3 length: 20 amino acids. Germline V gene data show CDR1 as SGDLS and CDR2 as YYNGEE. V dropped 1 base and J dropped 4; count of bases not matched to a gene: 12. Here immunoSEQ multiplex PCR was the method, and the copy in TCRdb shows in-frame clones only, minus some. The sample contains 110,000 or so clones, approximately 90% of which appear only once. Study findings and constraints: Only 5 or 6 people who got AZD1222 tested seropositive at baseline. Unmutated regions of variants are reportedly targeted by nearly half of spike-specific TCRs. Following two doses of AZD1222, Spike-specific TCR breadth and depth rose.

The chain uses TRBV9 and TRBJ2-1; TRBD2 matches at 15 bases. This receptor was taken from an adult who received the AZD1222 COVID-19 vaccine. The material was peripheral blood, obtained 28 days after the second AZD1222 dose. This CDR3 reads CASSVTLGTSGGKSYNEQFF. The CDR3 nucleotides read TGTGCCAGCAGCGTAACTCTGGGGACTAGCGGGGGGAAGTCTTACAATGAGCAGTTCTTC.